This T cell receptor (beta chain) was identified in a study of blood T cells in healthy people across ages. For this clonotype: What it binds is not known.

Regarding the study as a whole: Naive T cell percentage and TCR beta diversity correlated strongly. Long-lived and aged donors differed, with more naive CD4+ cells and higher diversity in the long-lived.

V was shortened by 0 bases and J by 1 base, with 7 bases between the two germline ends. Germline CDR1 LGHNA, CDR2 YNFKEQ. The CDR3 extends over 14 amino acids. Next came a second PCR, run for about 7 to 12 cycles, which used a sample-barcoded 5' primer along with a J-beta primer mix. Every cDNA molecule bore a tag from a template-switch adaptor containing 12 random nucleotides. TCRdb fed the 5' RACE reads into MiXCR, producing one record per CDR3 protein. The sample consists of approximately 790,000 distinct CDR3 sequences, 60% to 80% of them appearing once. The J gene is TRBJ2-7, the V gene TRBV4-2; D call uncertain. The sequence was collected from a man aged 25 to 40 in good health. The sample consisted of blood. CDR3 bases: TGTGCCAGCAGCCAAGAGGCGTTTTCCTACGAGCAGTACTTC. Its translation: CASSQEAFSYEQYF.